Listed below are T cell receptor beta chains from one sample, sequenced in a study of blood T cells in healthy people across ages. Via MiXCR, TCRdb re-called the 5' RACE reads, giving one row per CDR3 protein. This table has approximately 320,000 distinct CDR3 sequences, roughly 26% appearing once. Source material: blood. These TCRs come from a woman between 70 and 85 years old in good health. Both conserved end residues are part of each CDR3. Fields, in order: J gene, D gene, clone size, V gene, CDR3 DNA, CDR3 protein. D genes are given only for firm matches. The size of a clone is reported for some rows only, either as once, few or many, or as a class for expanded clones.

>TRBJ2-7|-|few|TRBV6-2/TRBV6-3
TGTGCCAGCAGTTACCCATACGGACTAACCTCCCACGAGCAGTACTTC
CASSYPYGLTSHEQYF
>TRBJ2-3|-|-|TRBV20-1
TGCAGTGCTGGGACCCACACAGATACGCAGTATTTT
CSAGTHTDTQYF
>TRBJ2-1|TRBD2|-|TRBV3-1
TGTGCCAGCAGCCCGCCAAAGGGACTAGCGTCCTACAATGAGCAGTTCTTC
CASSPPKGLASYNEQFF
>TRBJ2-3|TRBD2|few|TRBV20-1
TGCAGTGCTTTCTCAGCGGGAGAATCAGATACGCAGTATTTT
CSAFSAGESDTQYF
>TRBJ2-1|-|-|TRBV19
TGTGCCAGTAGTACCGGGACTCTCAATGAGCAGTTCTTC
CASSTGTLNEQFF
>TRBJ2-7|TRBD2|-|TRBV5-1
TGCGCCAGCAGCTTGGCCAGCGGGAATAACGAGCAGTACTTC
CASSLASGNNEQYF
>TRBJ2-1|-|-|TRBV11-2
TGTGCCAGCAGCTTAGGTATCTCAGGACCCAATGAGCAGTTCTTC
CASSLGISGPNEQFF
>TRBJ2-3|-|-|TRBV18
TGTGCCAGCTCACTTGGAACCTCAAAGGATACGCAGTATTTT
CASSLGTSKDTQYF
>TRBJ2-3|-|-|TRBV5-1
TGCGCCAGCAGCTTGGGGGTTAGCACAGATACGCAGTATTTT
CASSLGVSTDTQYF
>TRBJ2-2|-|many|TRBV12-3/TRBV12-4
TGTGCCAGCAGTTTACGGCAGAACACCGGGGAGCTGTTTTTT
CASSLRQNTGELFF
>TRBJ1-2|-|few|TRBV7-9
TGTGCCAGCAGCAGCGGGGATGGAGACACCTATGGCTACACCTTC
CASSSGDGDTYGYTF
>TRBJ2-7|-|-|TRBV20-1
TGCAGTGCTAGAGGGCTCGCCGACGAGCAGTACTTC
CSARGLADEQYF
>TRBJ1-2|-|few|TRBV20-1
TGCAGTGCTAGACTCGACAGTAACTATGGCTACACCTTC
CSARLDSNYGYTF
>TRBJ2-7|TRBD1|-|TRBV2
TGTGCCAGCAGTGAGGACAGGGGCGAGCAGTACTTC
CASSEDRGEQYF
>TRBJ1-1|TRBD1|few|TRBV5-1
TGCGCCAGCAGCTTGGGGACAGGGGCTGAAGCTTTCTTT
CASSLGTGAEAFF
>TRBJ2-7|TRBD2|few|TRBV6-5
TGTGCCAGCAGAAGAAGCGGGGGGGACGAGCAGTACTTC
CASRRSGGDEQYF
>TRBJ1-1|-|-|TRBV10-3
TGTGCCATCAGTAGTAAGGTGAACACTGAAGCTTTCTTT
CAISSKVNTEAFF
>TRBJ2-5|TRBD1|-|TRBV29-1
TGCAGCTTCTGTTACAGGGGTTGGGGACAAGAGACCCAGTACTTC
CSFCYRGWGQETQYF
>TRBJ2-1|-|-|TRBV7-3
TGTGCCAGCAGCCAGAGCAGGGACCAGTTCTTC
CASSQSRDQFF
>TRBJ2-4|TRBD1|few|TRBV5-6
TGTGCCAGCAGCTTACGAGACAGGGATTTAAACATTCAGTACTTC
CASSLRDRDLNIQYF
>TRBJ2-7|TRBD1|-|TRBV6-5
TGTGCCAGCAGTTACTCGACGTCCGGGACAGTTAAGTACGAGCAGTACTTC
CASSYSTSGTVKYEQYF
>TRBJ2-5|TRBD1|few|TRBV5-4
TGTGCCAGCAGCTCATACAGGGGCGGTGGGGCAGAGACCCAGTACTTC
CASSSYRGGGAETQYF
>TRBJ1-3|-|-|TRBV20-1
TGCAGTGCTAGTAAGGGGTCTGGAAACACCATATATTTT
CSASKGSGNTIYF
>TRBJ1-5|-|-|TRBV25-1
TGTGCCAGCAGTGCTCCGGGGGCACGGCAGCCCCAGCATTTT
CASSAPGARQPQHF
>TRBJ1-3|-|-|TRBV28
TGTGCCAGCATCTCCGACAGAAACACCATATATTTT
CASISDRNTIYF
>TRBJ1-2|-|-|TRBV20-1
TGCAGTGCTAGAGAGACAGGAGCGGGCTACACCTTC
CSARETGAGYTF
>TRBJ2-7|-|once|TRBV20-1
TGCAGTGCTAGAGATACGCTAGCGCCTAACTACGAGCAGTACTTC
CSARDTLAPNYEQYF
>TRBJ2-5|-|-|TRBV13
TGTGCCAGCAAGCCTGCAGAAGAGACCCAGTACTTC
CASKPAEETQYF
>TRBJ1-1|-|many|TRBV5-5
TGTGCCAGCAGCACCGAGGGGCCTCACACTGAAGCTTTCTTT
CASSTEGPHTEAFF
>TRBJ1-1|TRBD1|few|TRBV29-1
TGCAGCGTGGAAAAGGGGGCAAGCACTGAAGCTTTCTTT
CSVEKGASTEAFF
>TRBJ1-1|-|-|TRBV6-1
TGTGCCAGCAGGGAAGGGATAGGAGCTTTCTTT
CASREGIGAFF
>TRBJ2-1|TRBD2|many|TRBV29-1
TGCAGCGCCCGCGGACTAGCGGAGTACAATGAGCAGTTCTTC
CSARGLAEYNEQFF
>TRBJ2-1|-|few|TRBV19
TGTGCCAGTAGTATATCGCTCGCGGGCCGCTCCTACAATGAGCAGTTCTTC
CASSISLAGRSYNEQFF